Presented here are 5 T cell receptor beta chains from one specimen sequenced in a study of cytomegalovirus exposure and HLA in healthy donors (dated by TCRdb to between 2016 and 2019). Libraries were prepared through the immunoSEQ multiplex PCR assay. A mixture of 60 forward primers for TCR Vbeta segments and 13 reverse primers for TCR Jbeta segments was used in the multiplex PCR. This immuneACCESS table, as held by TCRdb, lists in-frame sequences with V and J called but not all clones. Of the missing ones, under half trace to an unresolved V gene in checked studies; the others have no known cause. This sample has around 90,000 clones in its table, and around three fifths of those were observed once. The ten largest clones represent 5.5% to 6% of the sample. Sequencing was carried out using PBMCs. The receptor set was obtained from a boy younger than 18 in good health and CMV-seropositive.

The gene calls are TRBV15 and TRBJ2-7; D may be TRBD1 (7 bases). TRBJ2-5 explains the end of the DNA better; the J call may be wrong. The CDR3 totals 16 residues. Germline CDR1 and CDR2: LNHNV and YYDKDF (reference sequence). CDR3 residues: CATSRDRQGGQETQYF. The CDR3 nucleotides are TGTGCCACCAGCAGAGATCGGCAGGGGGGTCAAGAGACCCAGTACTTC.

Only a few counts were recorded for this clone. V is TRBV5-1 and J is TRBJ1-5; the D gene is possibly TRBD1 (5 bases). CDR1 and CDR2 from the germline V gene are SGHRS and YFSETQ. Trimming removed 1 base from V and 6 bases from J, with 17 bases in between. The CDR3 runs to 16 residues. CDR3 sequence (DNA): TGCGCCAGCAGCTTGAACCCCACGGCGGGGGGTCAGCCCCAGCATTTT. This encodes CASSLNPTAGGQPQHF.

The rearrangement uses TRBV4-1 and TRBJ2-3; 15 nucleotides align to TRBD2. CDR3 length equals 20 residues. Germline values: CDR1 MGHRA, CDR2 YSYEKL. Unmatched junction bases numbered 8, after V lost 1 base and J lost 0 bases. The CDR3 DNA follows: TGCGCCAGCAGCCAAGTCAGGGGACTAGCGGGGGGTCCCAGCACAGATACGCAGTATTTT. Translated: CASSQVRGLAGGPSTDTQYF.

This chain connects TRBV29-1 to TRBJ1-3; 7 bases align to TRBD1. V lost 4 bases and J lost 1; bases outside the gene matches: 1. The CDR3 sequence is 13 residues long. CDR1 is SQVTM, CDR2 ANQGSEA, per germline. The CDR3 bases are TGCAGCGTTGCGACAGGGTCTGGAAACACCATATATTTT. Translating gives CSVATGSGNTIYF.

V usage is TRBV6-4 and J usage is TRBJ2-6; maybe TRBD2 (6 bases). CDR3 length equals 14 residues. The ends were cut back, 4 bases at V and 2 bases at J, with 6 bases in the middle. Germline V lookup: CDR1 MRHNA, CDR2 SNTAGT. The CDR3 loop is CASSGEAGANVLTF. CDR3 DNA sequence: TGTGCCAGCAGTGGGGAGGCTGGGGCCAACGTCCTGACTTTC.